Below are 5 T cell receptor beta chains sequenced from a single sample in a study of blood T cell repertoires in COVID-19. TCRdb's copy holds only in-frame clones and misses some; the assay was immunoSEQ multiplex PCR. In the table there are roughly 360,000 clones, approximately 77% of which are singletons. The sequenced sample was peripheral blood. The receptors come from a human donor with acute or convalescent COVID-19. The donor label of this sample is uncertain.

This clone was recorded only once. V gene TRBV5-1 combines with J gene TRBJ1-1, with no clear D. The CDR3 is 14 amino acids. V lost 3 bases to trimming and J lost 3 bases, with 12 bases between them. CDR1 and CDR2 (germline): SGHRS, YFSETQ. CDR3 coding DNA: TGCGCCAGCAGCTGGCTGCCTGCGGACACTGAAGCTTTCTTT. The encoded protein is CASSWLPADTEAFF.

This sequence joins TRBV6-1 and TRBJ2-1, with TRBD2 matching 11 bases. Looked up from germline, CDR1 is MNHNS and CDR2 is SASEGT. The CDR3 is made up of 17 amino acids. The V and J ends lost 3 bases and 2 bases, in that order; junction bases with no gene match: 6. The CDR3 loop reads CASSDGRLAGPYNEQFF. The CDR3 region has the DNA TGTGCCAGCAGTGATGGACGACTAGCGGGGCCCTACAATGAGCAGTTCTTC.

The chain employs TRBV5-1 and TRBJ2-7, with D possibly matching TRBD2 (5 bases). CDR1 and CDR2 from the germline V gene are SGHRS and YFSETQ. This CDR3 has 14 amino acids. V was cut by 4 bases and J by 1 base, with 12 bases left in between. CDR3: CASSLAWASYEQYF. CDR3 DNA: TGCGCCAGCAGCCTAGCTTGGGCTTCCTACGAGCAGTACTTC.

The chain is built from TRBV28 and TRBJ2-7; 8 positions agree with TRBD1. The CDR3 has 13 residues. Germline assignment: CDR1 MDHEN and CDR2 SYDVKM. Trimming removed 7 bases from V and 7 bases from J; junction bases left unmatched: 9. CDR3 bases: TGTGCCAGCAAAGGACAGGGCTATTTAGAGCAGTACTTC. Protein product: CASKGQGYLEQYF. Full variable domain (outside the CDR3, taken from reference TRBV28 and TRBJ2-7): DVKVTQSSRYLVKRTGEKVFLECVQDMDHENMFWYRQDPGLGLRLIYFSYDVKMKEKGDIPEGYSVSREKKERFSLILESASTNQTSMYLCASKGQGYLEQYFGPGTRLTVT.

The gene calls are TRBV2 and TRBJ1-5, with D perhaps TRBD1 (6 bases). Germline CDR1 is SNHLY and CDR2 is FYNNEI. V was shortened by 5 bases and J by 7 bases, with 15 bases between the two germline ends. This CDR3 comprises 14 residues. CDR3 nucleotides: TGTGCCAGCAGTTACAGACAGGTTGGCCAGCCCCAGCATTTT. This sequence encodes CASSYRQVGQPQHF. Full variable domain (remainder filled in from reference TRBV2 and TRBJ1-5): EPEVTQTPSHQVTQMGQEVILRCVPISNHLYFYWYRQILGQKVEFLVSFYNNEISEKSEIFDDQFSVERPDGSNFTLKIRSTKLEDSAMYFCASSYRQVGQPQHFGDGTRLSIL.